The clone carrying this T cell receptor (beta chain) has at least ten counts. Its antigen remains unidentified. Amplification yielded TCR beta CDR3 regions, with RNA transcripts as the source. The HTBI primer set served for first-round RT-PCR of the TCR CDR3. TCRdb redid the calling of the multiplex PCR reads with MiXCR, one entry per CDR3 protein. This sample yields about 400,000 distinct CDR3 sequences, of which about 15% are seen a single time; around 13% belongs to the top ten. The data originate from a study of T cells in Graves' hyperthyroidism and ophthalmopathy. Study background: Before treatment of any kind, peripheral blood was taken at initial diagnosis. Study-level points and caveats: Stable hyperthyroidism and ophthalmopathy were separated using 13 V-J signatures.

There are 13 residues in the CDR3. Germline CDR1 is SGHTA and CDR2 is FQGNSA. Trimming took 5 bases from V and 4 from J, leaving 12 bases between them. Diagnoses used clinical symptoms, serum thyroxine and TRAb, thyroid ultrasound and orbital computed tomography. The sequence derives from a man between 18 and 35 years old with Graves' ophthalmopathy. Sample: blood. This chain uses TRBV7-2 with TRBJ2-7; D is possibly TRBD2 (5 bases). In DNA, the CDR3 is TGTGCCAGCAGCCCCAAGGGCGGGTACGAGCAGTACTTC. Protein: CASSPKGGYEQYF.